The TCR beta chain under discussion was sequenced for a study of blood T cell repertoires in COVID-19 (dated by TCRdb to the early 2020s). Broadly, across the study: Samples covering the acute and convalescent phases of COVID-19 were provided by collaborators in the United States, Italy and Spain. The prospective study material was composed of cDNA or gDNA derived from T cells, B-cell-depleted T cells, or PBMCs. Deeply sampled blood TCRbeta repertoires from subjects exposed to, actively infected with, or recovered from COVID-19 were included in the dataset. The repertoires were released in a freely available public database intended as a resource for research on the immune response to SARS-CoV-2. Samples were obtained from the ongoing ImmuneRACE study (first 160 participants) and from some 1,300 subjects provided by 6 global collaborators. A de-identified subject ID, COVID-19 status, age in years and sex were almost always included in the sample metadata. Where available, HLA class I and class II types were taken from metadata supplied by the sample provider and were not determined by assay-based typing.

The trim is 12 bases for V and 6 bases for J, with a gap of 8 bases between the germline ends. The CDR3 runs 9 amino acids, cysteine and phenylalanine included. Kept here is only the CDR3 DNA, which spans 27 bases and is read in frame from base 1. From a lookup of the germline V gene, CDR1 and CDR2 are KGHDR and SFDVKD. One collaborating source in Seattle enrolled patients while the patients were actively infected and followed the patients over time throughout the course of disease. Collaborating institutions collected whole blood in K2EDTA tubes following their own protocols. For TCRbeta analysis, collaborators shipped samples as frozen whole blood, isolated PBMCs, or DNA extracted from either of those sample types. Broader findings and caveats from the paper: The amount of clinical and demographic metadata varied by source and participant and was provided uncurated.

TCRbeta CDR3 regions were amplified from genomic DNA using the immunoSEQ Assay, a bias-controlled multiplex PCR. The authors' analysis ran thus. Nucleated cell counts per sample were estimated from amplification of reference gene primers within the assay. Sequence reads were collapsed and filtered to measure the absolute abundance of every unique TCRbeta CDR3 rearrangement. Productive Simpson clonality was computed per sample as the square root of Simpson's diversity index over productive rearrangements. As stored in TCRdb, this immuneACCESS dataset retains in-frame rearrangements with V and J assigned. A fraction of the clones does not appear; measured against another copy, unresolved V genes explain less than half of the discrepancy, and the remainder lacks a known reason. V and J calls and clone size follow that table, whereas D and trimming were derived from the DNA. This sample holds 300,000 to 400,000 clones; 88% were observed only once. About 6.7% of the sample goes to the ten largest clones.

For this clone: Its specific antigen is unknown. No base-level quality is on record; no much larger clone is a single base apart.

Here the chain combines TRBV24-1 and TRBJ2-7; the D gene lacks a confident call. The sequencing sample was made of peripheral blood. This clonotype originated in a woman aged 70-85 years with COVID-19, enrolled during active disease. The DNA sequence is TGTGCCTCCCTCTCCGAGCAGTACTTC. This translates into CASLSEQYF.